One sample yielded the 9 T cell receptor beta chains listed below, sequenced in a study of metastatic and nonmetastatic thyroid tumors. Patients had received no treatment of any kind before thyroid surgery. TCRdb re-analyzed the PCR reads using MiXCR. The sample holds about 69,000 clones, around 14% seen once. Sequenced: blood. The receptor source for this set is a male donor with papillary thyroid cancer or a benign thyroid nodule (not recorded which). Some clones in this sample may be carry-over from other donors' samples.

Only a few counts were recorded for this clone. Being one base from a much bigger clone, this may be a read error. This chain connects TRBV28 to TRBJ1-2, with 8 nucleotides matching TRBD1. CDR1 is MDHEN and CDR2 is SYDVKM in the germline V gene. V dropped 6 bases and J dropped 5; count of bases not matched to a gene: 11. This CDR3 spans 15 amino acids. CDR3 sequence (DNA): TGTGCCAGCAGCTGGACAGGGAATTTCGCTTATGGCTACACCTTC. Amino acid sequence: CASSWTGNFAYGYTF.

Many counts were recorded for this clone. This chain connects TRBV20-1 to TRBJ2-5, with TRBD2 matching 9 bases. CDR1 and CDR2 from the germline V gene are DFQATT and SNEGSKA (reference sequence). The ends lost 5 bases at V and 4 bases at J; junction bases unmatched: 17. The CDR3 length is 17 residues. The CDR3 DNA is TGCAGTGCTTTTCCGCCTCCGGGACTAGCCATTGGAGAGACCCAGTACTTC. As protein: CSAFPPPGLAIGETQYF.

Comment on this clone: A single base separates this from a much larger clone, so it may be a read error. The chain recombines TRBV7-6 with TRBJ2-1, with 10 bases lining up with TRBD2. CDR1 and CDR2 (germline): SGHVS, FNYEAQ. Trimming at V came to 1 base and at J to 10 bases, leaving 7 bases not matched to a gene. The CDR3 runs 15 residues. Here the CDR3 DNA reads TGTGCCAGCAGCTTAGAGGCTAGCGGGAGAGGGGAGCAGTTCTTC. It specifies CASSLEASGRGEQFF.

This clone was observed many times. V usage is TRBV6-1 and J usage is TRBJ2-7; 7 bases are a match to TRBD2. CDR1 is MNHNS and CDR2 is SASEGT in the germline V gene. The CDR3 covers 13 residues. The trim removed 4 bases at V and 2 bases at J, leaving 2 bases unmatched. As DNA, the CDR3 is TGTGCCAGCAGTGGAGCGGGGACCTACGAGCAGTACGTC. It codes for CASSGAGTYEQYV.

This clone was counted at least ten times. V gene TRBV5-4 combines with J gene TRBJ2-1; 9 bases are shared with TRBD2. The germline gives CDR1 SGHNT, CDR2 YYREEE (reference sequence). V shed 4 bases, J shed 4 bases, and the junction held 9 bases outside the gene matches. CDR3 length: 16 residues. The CDR3 loop is CASSGEASGKYNEQFF. CDR3 DNA: TGTGCCAGCAGCGGGGAGGCTAGCGGGAAGTACAATGAGCAGTTCTTC.

A word on this clone: One junction end does not reproduce the germline sequence, and a read error may be involved. This sequence joins TRBV7-3 and TRBJ2-3, with TRBD2 identical over 10 bases. The CDR3 covers 15 residues. The germline V gene encodes CDR1 SGHTA and CDR2 FQGTGA. CDR3 DNA sequence: TGTGCCAGCAGCCTAGCGGGAGTATCCACAAATACGCAGTATTTT. Translation: CASSLAGVSTNTQYF.

In this sample, this clone turned up many times. The rearrangement uses TRBV12-3 or TRBV12-4 and TRBJ1-6, with D uncertain. Deletions cut 2 bases from V and 8 bases from J, with 7 bases between. There are 13 residues in the CDR3. The CDR3 here is CASSLNHYSPLHF. The CDR3 coding sequence is TGTGCCAGCAGTTTAAATCACTATTCACCCCTCCACTTT.

V is TRBV6-2 or TRBV6-3 and J is TRBJ2-7; no definite D call. CDR3 length: 15 residues. Germline V gene data show CDR1 as MNHEY and CDR2 as SVGEGT. DNA for the CDR3: TGTGCCAGCAGATACTCCTTAGTTTTTGGAAACGAGCAGTACGTC. Protein product: CASRYSLVFGNEQYV.

This clone was found many times. The chain has TRBV4-2 and TRBJ2-7; 11 nucleotides agree with TRBD1. V lost 5 bases and J lost 5; bases outside the gene matches: 8. Germline-derived CDR1 and CDR2 are LGHNA and YNFKEQ. This CDR3 is built from 15 residues. The DNA for the CDR3 is TGTGCCAGCAGCACCCTCGGACAGGGGGCCCACGAGCAGTACTTC. Protein sequence: CASSTLGQGAHEQYF.